The 16 T cell receptor beta chains below all came from one sample that was sequenced in a study of T cell responses to AZD1222 COVID-19 vaccine. Clones were sequenced by immunoSEQ multiplex PCR, and TCRdb holds only the in-frame ones, with some missing. The sample yields 100,000 to 150,000 clones, roughly 90% seen once. Sequenced here: peripheral blood, sampled on day 0 of AZD1222 vaccination. The receptor set was obtained from an adult in good health.

This rearrangement joins TRBV5-4 to TRBJ1-1; D is undetermined. The CDR3 totals 15 residues. The V gene lost 4 bases and the J gene lost 0 bases, with 13 bases spanning the gap. Germline V gene data show CDR1 as SGHNT and CDR2 as YYREEE (reference sequence). The CDR3 here is CASSPQTIMNTEAFF. CDR3 nucleotides: TGTGCCAGCAGCCCCCAGACTATTATGAACACTGAAGCTTTCTTT.

The gene calls are TRBV2 and TRBJ1-2, with 8 bases fitting TRBD1. The CDR3 is made up of 15 amino acids. Trimming at V came to 6 bases and at J to 1 base, leaving 7 bases not matched to a gene. CDR1 and CDR2 from the germline V gene are SNHLY and FYNNEI. The CDR3 reads CASRGGQAGNYGYTF. The CDR3 DNA is TGTGCCAGCAGGGGGGGACAGGCCGGTAACTATGGCTACACCTTC.

This chain uses TRBV19 with TRBJ2-1, with D possibly being TRBD1 or TRBD2 (5 bases each). V lost 4 bases and J 7 bases, leaving 14 bases between the germline ends. Germline assignment: CDR1 LNHDA and CDR2 SQIVND (reference sequence). This CDR3 region has 14 residues. The CDR3 reads CASSTSGRGNEQFF. As DNA, the CDR3 is TGTGCCAGTAGTACCTCGGGGCGCGGGAATGAGCAGTTCTTC.

This rearrangement joins TRBV24-1 to TRBJ2-7; a possible D gene is TRBD1 (6 bases). The ends were cut back, 9 bases at V and 6 bases at J, with 17 bases in the middle. The CDR3 sequence is 13 residues long. The germline CDR1 and CDR2 sequences are KGHDR and SFDVKD. The CDR3 DNA follows: TGTGCCACCGGCCCGGGACAAACTACCGAGCAGTACTTC. Its translation is CATGPGQTTEQYF.

This clone was detected only once. The gene calls are TRBV11-2 and TRBJ2-7, with 10 bases fitting TRBD2. The CDR3 spans 16 residues. V shed 2 bases, J shed 4 bases, and the junction held 8 bases outside the gene matches. The V gene's germline CDR1 is SGHAT and CDR2 FQNNGV. The CDR3 DNA reads TGTGCCAGCAGCTTATCCTCTCTAGCGGGAGAGTACGAGCAGTACTTC. Amino acids: CASSLSSLAGEYEQYF.

The genes are TRBV6-5 and TRBJ1-2; the D gene is possibly TRBD1 (5 bases). Germline V lookup: CDR1 MNHEY, CDR2 SVGAGI. The length of the CDR3 is 13 residues. V gave up 2 bases and J gave up 7 bases, with 11 bases separating them. The CDR3 is CASSYGGKSGYTF. The CDR3 DNA reads as TGTGCCAGCAGTTACGGGGGGAAGAGTGGCTACACCTTC.

The chain couples TRBV11-2 to TRBJ2-3, with unresolved D. Germline CDR1 is SGHAT and CDR2 is FQNNGV. V was pared by 0 bases and J by 7 bases, with 11 bases between. The CDR3 is 14 residues long. The CDR3 region is CASSLEYGLNTQYF. Here the CDR3 DNA reads TGTGCCAGCAGCTTAGAATACGGTTTAAATACGCAGTATTTT.

Here the CDR3 DNA reads TGTGCCAGCAGCGGACAGGGTTACGGCTACACCTTC. It is translated as CASSGQGYGYTF. V gene TRBV9 combines with J gene TRBJ1-2, with 7 bases fitting TRBD1. This CDR3 is built from 12 residues. The V gene end was trimmed by 3 bases and the J gene end by 8 bases; junction bases not matched to a gene: 4. CDR1 and CDR2 (germline): SGDLS, YYNGEE.

This clone has just a few counts. This sequence joins TRBV10-3 and TRBJ2-7, with 8 bases fitting TRBD2. The CDR3 totals 14 residues. V trimming: 8 bases; J trimming: 4 bases; junction bases outside the gene matches: 10. CDR1 is ENHRY, CDR2 SYGVKD, per germline. CDR3 sequence (DNA): TGTGCCATCGGTTCTCTCGGGAGGGGGTACGAGCAGTACTTC. This gives the protein CAIGSLGRGYEQYF.

The chain recombines TRBV7-2 with TRBJ2-3; the D is unclear. The CDR3 consists of 16 residues. Germline V gives CDR1 SGHTA, CDR2 FQGNSA. Trimming cost V 5 bases and J 2 bases, with 17 bases left between them. The CDR3 loop is CASSPKSRLSTDTQYF. In DNA form, the CDR3 reads TGTGCCAGCAGCCCAAAATCCCGTCTTTCCACAGATACGCAGTATTTT.

The rearrangement joins TRBV6-2 or TRBV6-3 to TRBJ1-2; the match to TRBD1 covers 7 bases. V shed 5 bases and J 4 bases; nucleotides not matched to a gene: 10. There are 15 residues in the CDR3. Per the germline V gene, CDR1 is MNHEY and CDR2 is SVGEGT. CDR3 residues: CASSTTGEIFYGYTF. The CDR3 nucleotides are TGTGCCAGCAGTACTACAGGGGAAATCTTCTATGGCTACACCTTC.

V and J are TRBV18 and TRBJ2-5, with 16 nucleotides matching TRBD2. The CDR3 length is 17 residues. CDR1 is KGHSH, CDR2 LQKENI, per germline. V lost 3 bases, J lost 6 bases, and 7 bases stayed unmatched. This chain's CDR3 is CASSPGTSGRAMKTQYF. CDR3 sequence (DNA): TGTGCCAGCTCACCGGGGACTAGCGGGAGGGCCATGAAGACCCAGTACTTC.

The chain carries TRBV19 and TRBJ2-1, with no clear D. Germline CDR1 LNHDA, CDR2 SQIVND (reference sequence). The CDR3 sequence is 12 residues long. The germline V and J ends were trimmed by 7 bases and 5 bases, with 9 bases remaining between them. The CDR3 is CASTPGDNEQFF. Written as DNA, the CDR3 is TGTGCCAGTACCCCAGGAGACAATGAGCAGTTCTTC.

This chain joins TRBV12-5 and TRBJ1-1, with TRBD1 identical over 7 bases. The CDR3 is 13 residues long. V trimming: 7 bases; J trimming: 4 bases; junction bases outside the gene matches: 6. Germline loops: CDR1 LGHNT, CDR2 FRNRAP. The CDR3 coding sequence is TGTGCTAGTGAACAGACAGGGATCACTGAAGCTTTCTTT. Translating it yields CASEQTGITEAFF.

The chain joins TRBV24-1 to TRBJ2-7; D unclear. The CDR3 totals 12 residues. With 4 bases removed from V and 3 bases from J, the gap between germline ends came to 6 bases. From germline, CDR1 is KGHDR and CDR2 SFDVKD. The CDR3 protein is CATSENHYEQYF. The CDR3 bases are TGTGCCACCAGTGAGAATCACTACGAGCAGTACTTC.

This clone was seen a single time. The rearrangement links TRBV6-5 to TRBJ2-2, with D unclear. The CDR3 extends over 14 amino acids. With 6 bases removed from V and 6 bases from J, the gap between germline ends came to 14 bases. Per the germline V gene, CDR1 is MNHEY and CDR2 is SVGAGI. CDR3 region: CASRLANGAGELFF. The CDR3 nucleotides read TGTGCCAGCAGGTTGGCTAACGGCGCCGGGGAGCTGTTTTTT.